Listed here are 22 T cell receptor beta chains from one sample, sequenced in a study of cytomegalovirus exposure and HLA in healthy donors. Repertoires were generated with immunoSEQ multiplex PCR, while TCRdb's copy carries only in-frame clones and drops some. This sample has roughly 100,000 clones, with 85% found just once. The sample comprised PBMCs. These receptors were obtained from a man aged 18 to 30 in good health and CMV-seropositive.

The chain uses TRBV29-1 and TRBJ2-1, with 8 nucleotides matching TRBD2. Trimming removed 7 bases from V and 7 bases from J; junction bases left unmatched: 6. CDR3 length: 12 amino acids. Germline V gene data show CDR1 as SQVTM and CDR2 as ANQGSEA. CDR3 DNA: TGCAGCGCGGGAGGGCCTTTGAATGAGCAGTTCTTC. This encodes CSAGGPLNEQFF.

The gene calls are TRBV11-1 and TRBJ2-7, with 9 nucleotides matching TRBD1. Germline CDR1 reads SGHAT; CDR2 reads FQDESV (reference sequence). The CDR3 is 15 amino acids. After removal of 3 bases from V and 2 bases from J, the junction contained 5 bases not matched to a gene. The CDR3 loop is CASSFGTGFAYEQYF. DNA of the CDR3: TGTGCCAGCAGCTTCGGGACAGGGTTCGCCTACGAGCAGTACTTC.

This chain joins TRBV21-1 and TRBJ2-1; the table calls TRBD2, which could not be checked here. TRBV21-1 is flagged as a pseudogene. The CDR3 contains 10 residues. The CDR3 nucleotides are TGTGCCGGATGCCGGGGTGAGCAGTTCTTC. Translated, it gives CAGCRGEQFF.

V gene TRBV29-1 combines with J gene TRBJ2-3, with 14 bases aligning to TRBD2. This CDR3 spans 15 amino acids. Germline-derived CDR1 and CDR2 are SQVTM and ANQGSEA. With V trimmed by 6 bases and J by 5 bases, 7 bases remained unmatched. CDR3 sequence: CSVRRLAGGLDTQYF. In DNA, the CDR3 is TGCAGCGTGAGGCGACTAGCGGGAGGGTTAGATACGCAGTATTTT.

V gene TRBV6-1 combines with J gene TRBJ2-7, with D perhaps matching TRBD1 (6 bases). Between the trimmed V and J ends, which lost 1 base and 3 bases, there was a span of 10 bases. This CDR3 region has 14 residues. Per the germline V gene, CDR1 is MNHNS and CDR2 is SASEGT. CDR3 loop: CASSEEAGVYEQYF. The CDR3 DNA reads TGTGCCAGCAGTGAAGAAGCAGGGGTCTACGAGCAGTACTTC.

This chain links TRBV4-1 with TRBJ2-3; 8 bases match TRBD2. The CDR3 consists of 16 residues. Germline V gene data show CDR1 as MGHRA and CDR2 as YSYEKL. The V and J ends lost 1 base and 4 bases, in that order; junction bases with no gene match: 7. The CDR3 sequence: CASSQVPGRAADTQYF. In DNA form, the CDR3 reads TGCGCCAGCAGCCAAGTTCCCGGGAGGGCGGCAGATACGCAGTATTTT.

The chain joins TRBV18 to TRBJ1-5; 8 nucleotides align to TRBD1. Losses at the gene ends were 6 bases for V and 7 bases for J; bases not matched to a gene: 11. The CDR3 totals 15 residues. Germline-derived CDR1 and CDR2 are KGHSH and LQKENI. Here the CDR3 reads CASSGEDRGKQPQHF. The DNA of the CDR3 is TGTGCCAGCTCGGGGGAAGACAGGGGAAAGCAGCCCCAGCATTTT.

This clone was counted once. V is TRBV7-3 and J is TRBJ2-1; D possibly corresponds to TRBD2 (5 bases). This CDR3 has 12 residues. V was shortened by 2 bases and J by 14 bases, with 13 bases between the two germline ends. CDR1 and CDR2 (germline): SGHTA, FQGTGA. CDR3 protein: CASSLGGSNKFF. In nucleotides, the CDR3 is TGTGCCAGCAGCTTAGGCGGGTCCAATAAGTTCTTC.

J is TRBJ2-1 and V is TRBV25-1; a weak D match, TRBD2 (6 bases). Germline V gene lookup returns CDR1 MGHDK and CDR2 SYGVNS. The CDR3 contains 16 residues. V shed 8 bases and J shed 0 bases, with 17 bases lying between them. CDR3 bases: TGTGCCAGCTCCTGGACCCAGACTAGCTCCTACAATGAGCAGTTCTTC. The encoded protein is CASSWTQTSSYNEQFF.

The chain combines TRBV2 with TRBJ2-1; the match to TRBD2 covers 7 bases. Germline V CDR1 and CDR2: SNHLY, FYNNEI. V shed 8 bases and J 9 bases; nucleotides not matched to a gene: 7. The CDR3 extends over 12 amino acids. The CDR3, as DNA: TGTGCCAGCCGCCCGCCGGGGGGTGAGCAGTTCTTC. Amino acid sequence: CASRPPGGEQFF.

The V gene is TRBV30, the J gene TRBJ2-6, with TRBD2 matching 8 bases. V lost 7 bases to trimming and J lost 2 bases; unmatched junction nucleotides: 10. Germline-derived CDR1 and CDR2 are GTSNPN and SVGIG (reference sequence). There are 16 residues in the CDR3. The CDR3, as DNA: TGTGCCTACCAACAGCGGGAGAGGCCTGGGGCCAACGTCCTGACTTTC. Protein product: CAYQQRERPGANVLTF.

The V call is TRBV5-6, the J call TRBJ2-7; D ambiguous. From germline, CDR1 is SGHDT and CDR2 YYEEEE. With 0 bases removed from V and 3 bases from J, the gap between germline ends came to 7 bases. The CDR3 is 13 amino acids. This CDR3 is CASSLVGFYEQYF. The DNA for the CDR3 is TGTGCCAGCAGCTTGGTCGGGTTCTACGAGCAGTACTTC. Full variable domain (outside the CDR3, taken from reference TRBV5-6 and TRBJ2-7): DAGVTQSPTHLIKTRGQQVTLRCSPKSGHDTVSWYQQALGQGPQFIFQYYEEEERQRGNFPDRFSGHQFPNYSSELNVNALLLGDSALYLCASSLVGFYEQYFGPGTRLTVT.

The rearrangement links TRBV7-9 to TRBJ2-3, with 8 bases identical to TRBD2. The CDR3 sequence is 16 residues long. Germline assignment: CDR1 SEHNR and CDR2 FQNEAQ (reference sequence). The junction had 4 bases not matched to a gene; V was cut back by 0 bases and J by 2 bases. The CDR3 DNA reads TGTGCCAGCAGCTTAGCACTAGCGGAGTACACAGATACGCAGTATTTT. Translating it yields CASSLALAEYTDTQYF.

A word on this clone: Other nucleotide sequences in the sample specify the same CDR3. The chain joins TRBV4-1 to TRBJ1-1, with a possible D match to TRBD1 (5 bases). Germline V gene data show CDR1 as MGHRA and CDR2 as YSYEKL. The CDR3 has 15 amino acids. Trimming removed 0 bases at V and 5 bases at J, with 13 bases between. CDR3 in amino acids: CASSQDGRGETEAFF. The CDR3 DNA follows: TGCGCCAGCAGCCAAGACGGGCGGGGGGAAACTGAAGCTTTCTTT.

This chain uses TRBV25-1 with TRBJ2-2; the D is unclear. This CDR3 region has 12 residues. V lost 1 base to trimming and J lost 6 bases, with 3 bases between them. The germline V gene encodes CDR1 MGHDK and CDR2 SYGVNS. CDR3: CASSESSGELFF. As DNA, the CDR3 is TGTGCCAGCAGTGAATCCTCCGGGGAGCTGTTTTTT.

J is TRBJ1-3 and V is TRBV4-1; D unclear. The V gene's germline CDR1 is MGHRA and CDR2 YSYEKL. The CDR3 is 16 amino acids. The V end was cut by 2 bases, the J end by 1 base, with 12 bases between. The CDR3 loop is CASSQSPISSGNTIYF. As DNA, the CDR3 is TGCGCCAGCAGCCAATCCCCTATATCGTCTGGAAACACCATATATTTT.

This chain connects TRBV28 to TRBJ1-5; 8 bases fit TRBD1. V was pared by 10 bases and J by 0 bases, with 11 bases of the junction left unmatched. Germline assignment: CDR1 MDHEN and CDR2 SYDVKM. This CDR3 spans 16 amino acids. CDR3 region: CATLGTGLYSNQPQHF. The CDR3 DNA sequence: TGTGCCACCTTGGGGACAGGCCTTTATAGCAATCAGCCCCAGCATTTT. Using reference TRBV28 and TRBJ1-5 for the parts outside the CDR3, the full variable domain is DVKVTQSSRYLVKRTGEKVFLECVQDMDHENMFWYRQDPGLGLRLIYFSYDVKMKEKGDIPEGYSVSREKKERFSLILESASTNQTSMYLCATLGTGLYSNQPQHFGDGTRLSIL.

The gene calls are TRBV11-2 and TRBJ2-5, with D possibly being TRBD1 (6 bases). The CDR3 sequence is 15 residues long. Germline V gene lookup returns CDR1 SGHAT and CDR2 FQNNGV. With 0 bases removed from V and 2 bases from J, the gap between germline ends came to 10 bases. The CDR3 is CASSLEGASQETQYF. CDR3 nucleotides: TGTGCCAGCAGCTTAGAGGGGGCCTCTCAAGAGACCCAGTACTTC. Drawing the rest from reference TRBV11-2 and TRBJ2-5, the complete variable domain is EAGVAQSPRYKIIEKRQSVAFWCNPISGHATLYWYQQILGQGPKLLIQFQNNGVVDDSQLPKDRFSAERLKGVDSTLKIQPAKLEDSAVYLCASSLEGASQETQYFGPGTRLLVL.

The V and J genes are TRBV27 and TRBJ1-2; D is perhaps TRBD1 (5 bases). The germline V and J ends were trimmed by 8 bases and 8 bases, with 12 bases remaining between them. The germline gives CDR1 MNHEY, CDR2 SMNVEV (reference sequence). The CDR3 runs to 11 residues. The CDR3 bases are TGTGCCAGCGGGGGGTTTACCGGCTACACCTTC. The encoded protein is CASGGFTGYTF.

The genes are TRBV7-8 and TRBJ1-1; D remains ambiguous. The germline V gene encodes CDR1 SGHVS and CDR2 FQNEAQ. The CDR3 extends over 18 amino acids. Trimming removed 2 bases from V and 0 bases from J, with 19 bases in between. CDR3 bases: TGTGCCAGCAGCTTAATTTGGGGAACCTCGCGGGTGAACACTGAAGCTTTCTTT. This translates into CASSLIWGTSRVNTEAFF.

The table lists this clone with a count of one. The rearrangement links TRBV7-6 to TRBJ2-2; 14 bases align to TRBD2. CDR1 SGHVS and CDR2 FNYEAQ come from the germline V gene. This CDR3 is built from 16 residues. J was trimmed by 6 bases and V by 5 bases; bases with no gene match: 5. DNA for the CDR3: TGTGCCAGCAGCCTGAGACTAGCGGGAGGGCCCGGGGAGCTGTTTTTT. This sequence encodes CASSLRLAGGPGELFF.

Here the CDR3 reads CASSVDRGLREQYV. In DNA, the CDR3 is TGTGCCAGCAGTGTCGACAGGGGGCTACGCGAGCAGTACGTC. This rearrangement joins TRBV28 to TRBJ2-7; 10 positions match TRBD1. The V gene end was trimmed by 5 bases and the J gene end by 6 bases; junction bases not matched to a gene: 7. The CDR3 loop spans 14 amino acids. The germline V gene has CDR1 MDHEN and CDR2 SYDVKM.